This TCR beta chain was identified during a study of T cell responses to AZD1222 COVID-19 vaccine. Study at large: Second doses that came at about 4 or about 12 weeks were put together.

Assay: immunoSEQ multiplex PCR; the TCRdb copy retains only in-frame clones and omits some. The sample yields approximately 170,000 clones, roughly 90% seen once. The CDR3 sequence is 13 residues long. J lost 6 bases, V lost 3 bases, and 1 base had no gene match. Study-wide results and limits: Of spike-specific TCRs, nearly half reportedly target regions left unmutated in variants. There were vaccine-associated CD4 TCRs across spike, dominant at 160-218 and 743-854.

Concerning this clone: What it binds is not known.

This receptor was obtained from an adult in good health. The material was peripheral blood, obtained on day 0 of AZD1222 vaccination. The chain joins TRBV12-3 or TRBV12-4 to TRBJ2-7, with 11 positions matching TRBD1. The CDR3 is CASSFGTGGEQYF. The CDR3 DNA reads TGTGCCAGCAGTTTTGGGACAGGGGGCGAGCAGTACTTC.